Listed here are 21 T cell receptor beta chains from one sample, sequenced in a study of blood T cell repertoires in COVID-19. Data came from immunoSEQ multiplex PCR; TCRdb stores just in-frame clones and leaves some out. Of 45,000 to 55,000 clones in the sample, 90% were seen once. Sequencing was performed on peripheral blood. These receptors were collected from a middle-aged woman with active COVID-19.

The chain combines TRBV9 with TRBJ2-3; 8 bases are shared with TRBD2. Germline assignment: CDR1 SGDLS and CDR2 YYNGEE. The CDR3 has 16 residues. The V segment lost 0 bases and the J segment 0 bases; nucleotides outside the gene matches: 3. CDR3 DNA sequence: TGTGCCAGCAGCGTAGCTGCGGGGGGTAGCACAGATACGCAGTATTTT. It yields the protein CASSVAAGGSTDTQYF.

Here the CDR3 reads CSVTQNRHGYTF. CDR3 sequence (DNA): TGCAGCGTGACACAAAACCGGCATGGCTACACCTTC. The chain has TRBV29-1 and TRBJ1-2; unclear D gene. The CDR3 totals 12 residues. Germline V CDR1 and CDR2: SQVTM, ANQGSEA. Trimming pared 6 bases from V and 6 bases from J, leaving 14 bases between.

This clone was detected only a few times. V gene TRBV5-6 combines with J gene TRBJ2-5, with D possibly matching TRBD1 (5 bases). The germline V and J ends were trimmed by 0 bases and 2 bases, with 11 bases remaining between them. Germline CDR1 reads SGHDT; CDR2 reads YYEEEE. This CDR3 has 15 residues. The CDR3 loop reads CASSLVRGYQETQYF. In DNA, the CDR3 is TGTGCCAGCAGCTTGGTTAGGGGTTATCAAGAGACCCAGTACTTC.

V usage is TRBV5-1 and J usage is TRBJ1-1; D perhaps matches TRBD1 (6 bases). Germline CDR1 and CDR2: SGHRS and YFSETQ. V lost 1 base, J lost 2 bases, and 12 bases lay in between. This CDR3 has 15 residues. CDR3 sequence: CASSLSTGGNTEAFF. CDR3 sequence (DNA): TGCGCCAGCAGCTTGTCGACAGGCGGCAACACTGAAGCTTTCTTT.

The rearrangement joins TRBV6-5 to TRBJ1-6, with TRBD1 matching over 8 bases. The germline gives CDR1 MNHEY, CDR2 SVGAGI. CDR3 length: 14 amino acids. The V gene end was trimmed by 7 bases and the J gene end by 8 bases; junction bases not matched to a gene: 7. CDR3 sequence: CASTRTGSDSPLHF. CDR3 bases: TGTGCCAGCACTAGGACAGGGTCTGATTCACCCCTCCACTTT.

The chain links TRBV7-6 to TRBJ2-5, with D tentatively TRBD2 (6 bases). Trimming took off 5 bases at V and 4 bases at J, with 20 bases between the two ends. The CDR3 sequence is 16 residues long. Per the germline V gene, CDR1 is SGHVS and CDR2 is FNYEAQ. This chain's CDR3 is CASSPRRGGSGETQYF. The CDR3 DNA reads TGTGCCAGCAGCCCCAGGCGGGGTGGGTCCGGAGAGACCCAGTACTTC.

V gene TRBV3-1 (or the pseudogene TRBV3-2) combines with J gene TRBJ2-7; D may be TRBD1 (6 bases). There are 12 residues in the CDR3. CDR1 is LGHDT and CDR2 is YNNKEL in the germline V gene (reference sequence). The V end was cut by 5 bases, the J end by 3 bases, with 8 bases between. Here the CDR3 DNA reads TGTGCCAGCAGCGGGACAAACTACGAGCAGTACTTC. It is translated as CASSGTNYEQYF.

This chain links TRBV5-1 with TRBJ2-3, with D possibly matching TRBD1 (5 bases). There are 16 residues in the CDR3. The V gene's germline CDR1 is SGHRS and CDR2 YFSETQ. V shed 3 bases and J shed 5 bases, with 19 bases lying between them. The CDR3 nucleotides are TGCGCCAGCAGCTCGCAGCAGGGTGGGGTCGGAGATACGCAGTATTTT. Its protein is CASSSQQGGVGDTQYF.

The chain's CDR3 is CASRAGGGLETQYF. The CDR3 nucleotides read TGTGCCAGCAGAGCGGGGGGTGGGTTAGAGACCCAGTACTTC. The chain recombines TRBV6-5 with TRBJ2-5, with 9 bases lining up with TRBD2. The CDR3 runs to 14 residues. CDR1 is MNHEY, CDR2 SVGAGI, per germline. Trimming at V came to 6 bases and at J to 4 bases, leaving 6 bases not matched to a gene.

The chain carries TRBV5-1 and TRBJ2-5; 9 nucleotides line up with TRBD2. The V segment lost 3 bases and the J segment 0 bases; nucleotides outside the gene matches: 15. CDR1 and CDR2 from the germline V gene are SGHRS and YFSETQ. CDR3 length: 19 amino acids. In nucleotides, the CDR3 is TGCGCCAGCAGCTACCCTCGGGAGCGGGGGGAGAGGTACCAAGAGACCCAGTACTTC. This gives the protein CASSYPRERGERYQETQYF.

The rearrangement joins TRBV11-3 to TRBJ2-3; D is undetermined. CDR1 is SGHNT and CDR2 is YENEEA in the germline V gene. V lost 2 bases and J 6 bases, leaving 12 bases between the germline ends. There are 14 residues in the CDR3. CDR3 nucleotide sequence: TGTGCCAGCAGCTTACGCCCCACTATGGATACGCAGTATTTT. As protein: CASSLRPTMDTQYF.

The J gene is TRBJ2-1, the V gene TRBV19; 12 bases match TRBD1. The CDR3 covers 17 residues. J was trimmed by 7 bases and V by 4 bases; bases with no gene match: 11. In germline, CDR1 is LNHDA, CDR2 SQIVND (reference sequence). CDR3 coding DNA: TGTGCCAGTAGTACGGCGATGGGACAGGGGGCTTCGAATGAGCAGTTCTTC. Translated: CASSTAMGQGASNEQFF.

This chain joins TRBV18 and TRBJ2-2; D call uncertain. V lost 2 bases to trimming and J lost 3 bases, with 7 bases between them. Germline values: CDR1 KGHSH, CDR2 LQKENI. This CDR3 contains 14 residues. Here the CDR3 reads CASSPGLDTGELFF. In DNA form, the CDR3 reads TGTGCCAGCTCACCAGGCCTAGACACCGGGGAGCTGTTTTTT.

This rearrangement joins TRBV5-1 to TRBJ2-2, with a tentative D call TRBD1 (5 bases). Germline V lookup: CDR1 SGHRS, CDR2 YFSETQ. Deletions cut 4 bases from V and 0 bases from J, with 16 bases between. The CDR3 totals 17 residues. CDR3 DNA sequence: TGCGCCAGCAGCAAAGGAACAGGAGCCGCGAACACCGGGGAGCTGTTTTTT. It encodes CASSKGTGAANTGELFF.

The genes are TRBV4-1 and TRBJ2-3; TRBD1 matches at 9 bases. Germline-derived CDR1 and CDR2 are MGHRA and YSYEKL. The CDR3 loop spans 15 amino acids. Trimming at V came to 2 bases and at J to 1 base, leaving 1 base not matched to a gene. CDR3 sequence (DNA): TGCGCCAGCAGCCAACGGGACAGGGGCACAGATACGCAGTATTTT. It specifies CASSQRDRGTDTQYF.

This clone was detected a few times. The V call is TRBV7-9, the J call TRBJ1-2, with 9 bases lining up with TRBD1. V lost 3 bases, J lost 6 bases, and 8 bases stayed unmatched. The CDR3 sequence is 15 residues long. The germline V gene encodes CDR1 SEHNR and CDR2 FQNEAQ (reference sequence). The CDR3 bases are TGTGCCAGCAGCTTCTCCGGGACAGGGTTGGATGGCTACACCTTC. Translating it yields CASSFSGTGLDGYTF. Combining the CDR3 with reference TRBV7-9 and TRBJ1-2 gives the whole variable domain DTGVSQNPRHKITKRGQNVTFRCDPISEHNRLYWYRQTLGQGPEFLTYFQNEAQLEKSRLLSDRFSAERPKGSFSTLEIQRTEQGDSAMYLCASSFSGTGLDGYTFGSGTRLTVV.

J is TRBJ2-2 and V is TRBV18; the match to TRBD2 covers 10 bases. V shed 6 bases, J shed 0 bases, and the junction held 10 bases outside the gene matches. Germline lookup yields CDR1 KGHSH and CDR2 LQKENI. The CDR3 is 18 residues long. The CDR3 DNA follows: TGTGCCAGCTCGCCAACCCAGAGCGGGGGGGCGAACACCGGGGAGCTGTTTTTT. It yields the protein CASSPTQSGGANTGELFF.

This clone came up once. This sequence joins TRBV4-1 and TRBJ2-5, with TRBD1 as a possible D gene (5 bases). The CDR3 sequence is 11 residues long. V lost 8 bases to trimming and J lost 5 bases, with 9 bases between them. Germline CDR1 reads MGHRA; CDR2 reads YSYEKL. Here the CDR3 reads CASPKGETQYF. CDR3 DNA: TGCGCCAGCCCGAAGGGGGAGACCCAGTACTTC.

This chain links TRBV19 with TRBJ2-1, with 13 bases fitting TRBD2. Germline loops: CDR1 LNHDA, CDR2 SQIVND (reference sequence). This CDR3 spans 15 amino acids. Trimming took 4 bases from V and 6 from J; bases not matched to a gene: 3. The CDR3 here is CASSTRTSGGNEQFF. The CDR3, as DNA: TGTGCCAGTAGTACCCGGACTAGCGGGGGCAATGAGCAGTTCTTC.

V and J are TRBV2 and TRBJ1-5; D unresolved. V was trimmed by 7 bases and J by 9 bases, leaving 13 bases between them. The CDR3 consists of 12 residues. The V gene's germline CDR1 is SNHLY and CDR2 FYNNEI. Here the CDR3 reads CASTGGSGPQHF. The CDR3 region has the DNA TGTGCCAGCACGGGCGGTAGCGGGCCCCAGCATTTT.

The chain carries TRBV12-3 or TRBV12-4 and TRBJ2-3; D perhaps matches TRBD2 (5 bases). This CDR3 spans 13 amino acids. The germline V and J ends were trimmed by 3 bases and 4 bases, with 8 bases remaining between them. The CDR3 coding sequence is TGTGCCAGCAGTTTCCGGGGAGCAGATACGCAGTATTTT. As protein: CASSFRGADTQYF.